The 10 T cell receptor beta chains given below trace back to one sample, sequenced in a study of OX40 agonist ivuxolimab in advanced cancers. Data came from immunoSEQ multiplex PCR; TCRdb stores just in-frame clones and leaves some out. The data contain around 60,000 clones, around 93% of them singletons. This specimen was CD4+ or CD8+ T cells sorted from blood, taken in a trial of the OX40 agonist ivuxolimab. The source of these receptors is an adult with an advanced solid tumor such as melanoma, head and neck, liver or kidney cancer.

The J gene is TRBJ2-3, the V gene TRBV5-1; D is perhaps TRBD2 (5 bases). The CDR3 is 15 amino acids. Trimming pared 4 bases from V and 0 bases from J, leaving 12 bases between. Germline V gene sequence: CDR1 SGHRS, CDR2 YFSETQ. DNA for the CDR3: TGCGCCAGCAGCAATGGAGCGGCAAGCACAGATACGCAGTATTTT. Residues: CASSNGAASTDTQYF.

This clone turned up a few times. The CDR3: CASGSPWGVSGANVLTF. The CDR3 DNA is TGTGCTAGTGGTTCCCCCTGGGGGGTCTCTGGGGCCAACGTCCTGACTTTC. This rearrangement joins TRBV12-5 to TRBJ2-6; possible D gene TRBD2, 6 bases. This CDR3 contains 17 residues. Trimming removed 4 bases at V and 0 bases at J, with 13 bases between. Germline loops: CDR1 LGHNT, CDR2 FRNRAP.

The rearrangement joins TRBV27 to TRBJ1-1; unclear D gene. V was shortened by 3 bases and J by 3 bases, with 8 bases between the two germline ends. The length of the CDR3 is 13 residues. The germline V gene has CDR1 MNHEY and CDR2 SMNVEV (reference sequence). CDR3 loop: CASSFNLDTEAFF. The DNA of the CDR3 is TGTGCCAGCAGTTTTAATCTCGACACTGAAGCTTTCTTT.

CDR3 in DNA: TGTGCCAGCAGCCATAGACAGGGGGATTCTGGAAACACCATATATTTT. The encoded protein is CASSHRQGDSGNTIYF. This rearrangement joins TRBV7-7 to TRBJ1-3; 9 positions match TRBD1. The CDR3 has 16 amino acids. Unmatched junction bases numbered 6, after V lost 5 bases and J lost 1 base. From germline, CDR1 is SSHAT and CDR2 FNYEAQ (reference sequence). Based on the CDR3 plus reference TRBV7-7 and TRBJ1-3, the full variable domain is GAGVSQSPRYKVTKRGQDVTLRCDPISSHATLYWYQQALGQGPEFLTYFNYEAQPDKSGLPSDRFSAERPEGSISTLTIQRTEQRDSAMYRCASSHRQGDSGNTIYFGEGSWLTVV.

The chain uses TRBV6-8 and TRBJ2-5; D uncertain. The CDR3 length is 14 residues. Germline V gene lookup returns CDR1 MNHGY and CDR2 SAAAGT. The V and J ends lost 4 bases and 1 base respectively, with 10 bases between them. The DNA for the CDR3 is TGTGCCAGCAGTTTAAGTACGGGCCAAGAGACCCAGTACTTC. This translates into CASSLSTGQETQYF.

The chain carries TRBV7-2 and TRBJ2-2; TRBD2 aligns across 9 bases. The CDR3 runs 16 residues. Germline loops: CDR1 SGHTA, CDR2 FQGNSA. Trimming cost V 0 bases and J 6 bases; bases outside gene matches: 5. CDR3 amino acids: CASSLASGRNSGELFF. The CDR3, as DNA: TGTGCCAGCAGCTTAGCTAGCGGGAGAAATTCCGGGGAGCTGTTTTTT.

The rearrangement uses TRBV7-2 and TRBJ1-1; D is ambiguous. V lost 1 base, J lost 1 base, and 10 bases lay in between. CDR1 and CDR2 (germline): SGHTA, FQGNSA. The CDR3 contains 15 residues. The CDR3 here is CASSLVRRENTEAFF. The CDR3 DNA follows: TGTGCCAGCAGCTTAGTTCGGAGAGAGAACACTGAAGCTTTCTTT.

The V gene is TRBV9, the J gene TRBJ2-7, with TRBD1 matching over 9 bases. Germline CDR1 is SGDLS and CDR2 is YYNGEE. This CDR3 contains 14 residues. V lost 3 bases to trimming and J lost 4 bases; unmatched junction nucleotides: 5. The CDR3 DNA reads as TGTGCCAGCAGCGCCGGGACAGGGCATTACGAGCAGTACTTC. It is translated as CASSAGTGHYEQYF. Filled out from reference TRBV9 and TRBJ2-7, the complete variable domain reads DSGVTQTPKHLITATGQRVTLRCSPRSGDLSVYWYQQSLDQGLQFLIQYYNGEERAKGNILERFSAQQFPDLHSELNLSSLELGDSALYFCASSAGTGHYEQYFGPGTRLTVT.

The V and J genes are TRBV13 and TRBJ2-1; TRBD2 agrees at 7 bases. This CDR3 contains 13 residues. Per the germline V gene, CDR1 is PRHDT and CDR2 is FYEKMQ (reference sequence). The V gene end was trimmed by 5 bases and the J gene end by 10 bases; junction bases not matched to a gene: 8. The DNA for the CDR3 is TGTGCCAGCAGCCCGGGACTAACGAACGAGCAGTTCTTC. Translated, it gives CASSPGLTNEQFF.

The CDR3: CASSSDDLGRLSSYNEQFF. CDR3 nucleotide sequence: TGTGCCAGCAGCTCCGACGACCTGGGCAGACTCAGCTCCTACAATGAGCAGTTCTTC. The rearrangement uses TRBV7-9 and TRBJ2-1; D uncertain. Deletions cut 4 bases from V and 0 bases from J, with 22 bases between. Germline CDR1 is SEHNR and CDR2 is FQNEAQ (reference sequence). This CDR3 has 19 amino acids. Together with reference TRBV7-9 and TRBJ2-1, the CDR3 gives the full variable domain: DTGVSQNPRHKITKRGQNVTFRCDPISEHNRLYWYRQTLGQGPEFLTYFQNEAQLEKSRLLSDRFSAERPKGSFSTLEIQRTEQGDSAMYLCASSSDDLGRLSSYNEQFFGPGTRLTVL.